This T cell receptor beta chain came from a study of T-cell reconstitution after alpha-beta-depleted transplantation in children. This clonotype occurred many times. It was with unique molecular identifiers that the TCRbeta library was prepared. TCRdb itself ran the PCR reads through MiXCR, one entry per CDR3 protein. The table shows more than 150,000 distinct CDR3 sequences, with roughly 15% occurring only once. Trimming cost V 5 bases and J 5 bases, with 19 bases left between them. Germline-derived CDR1 and CDR2 are SGHTA and FQGNSA. There are 15 residues in the CDR3. The clonotype comes from a human donor who donated a stem cell graft to a child with acute lymphoblastic leukemia. The sample in question was PBMCs from the stem cell graft donor, obtained from the stem cell graft. The chain employs TRBV7-2 and TRBJ2-7; no clear D. The CDR3 DNA reads as TGTGCCAGCAGCCACCCGAAAACTCCCCGGAACGAGCAGTACTTC. Translated: CASSHPKTPRNEQYF.